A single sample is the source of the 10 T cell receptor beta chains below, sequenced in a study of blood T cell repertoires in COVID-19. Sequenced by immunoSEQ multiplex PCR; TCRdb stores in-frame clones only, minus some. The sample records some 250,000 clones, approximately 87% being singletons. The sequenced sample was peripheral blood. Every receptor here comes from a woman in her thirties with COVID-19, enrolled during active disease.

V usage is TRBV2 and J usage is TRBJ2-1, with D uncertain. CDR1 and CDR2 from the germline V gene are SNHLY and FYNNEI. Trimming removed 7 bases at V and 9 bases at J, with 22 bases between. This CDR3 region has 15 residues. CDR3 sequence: CASNHGLGGWSEQFF. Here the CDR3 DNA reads TGTGCCAGCAATCACGGATTAGGCGGTTGGAGTGAGCAGTTCTTC.

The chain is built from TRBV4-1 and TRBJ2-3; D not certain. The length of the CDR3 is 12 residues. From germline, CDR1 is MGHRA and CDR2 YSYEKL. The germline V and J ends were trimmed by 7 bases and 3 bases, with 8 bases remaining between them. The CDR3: CASIGPTDTQYF. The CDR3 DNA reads TGCGCCAGCATTGGGCCGACAGATACGCAGTATTTT.

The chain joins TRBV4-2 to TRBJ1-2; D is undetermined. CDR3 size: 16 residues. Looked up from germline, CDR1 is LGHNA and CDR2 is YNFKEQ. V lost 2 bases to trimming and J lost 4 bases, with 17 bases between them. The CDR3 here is CASSQTTSLRGYGYTF. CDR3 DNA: TGTGCCAGCAGCCAAACCACCTCGCTACGGGGCTATGGCTACACCTTC.

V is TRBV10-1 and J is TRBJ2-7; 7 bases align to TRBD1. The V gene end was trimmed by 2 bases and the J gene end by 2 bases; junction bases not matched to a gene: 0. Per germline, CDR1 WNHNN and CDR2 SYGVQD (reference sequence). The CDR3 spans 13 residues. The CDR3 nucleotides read TGCGCCAGCAGTGAGGGGACAGCCTACGAGCAGTACTTC. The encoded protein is CASSEGTAYEQYF.

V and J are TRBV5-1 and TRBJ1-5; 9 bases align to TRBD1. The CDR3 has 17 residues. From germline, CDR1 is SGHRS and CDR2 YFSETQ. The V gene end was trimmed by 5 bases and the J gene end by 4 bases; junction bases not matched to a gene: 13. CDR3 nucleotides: TGCGCCAGCAGACTGTCGATTGGGACAGGGAAGAATCAGCCCCAGCATTTT. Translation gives CASRLSIGTGKNQPQHF. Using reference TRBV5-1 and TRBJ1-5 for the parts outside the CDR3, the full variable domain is KAGVTQTPRYLIKTRGQQVTLSCSPISGHRSVSWYQQTPGQGLQFLFEYFSETQRNKGNFPGRFSGRQFSNSRSEMNVSTLELGDSALYLCASRLSIGTGKNQPQHFGDGTRLSIL.

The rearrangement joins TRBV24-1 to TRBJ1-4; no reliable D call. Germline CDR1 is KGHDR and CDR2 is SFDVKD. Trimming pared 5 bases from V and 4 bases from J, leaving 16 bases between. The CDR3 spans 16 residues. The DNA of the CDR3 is TGTGCCACCAGTGCTCCCGATACAGATTTTAATGAAAAACTGTTTTTT. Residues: CATSAPDTDFNEKLFF.

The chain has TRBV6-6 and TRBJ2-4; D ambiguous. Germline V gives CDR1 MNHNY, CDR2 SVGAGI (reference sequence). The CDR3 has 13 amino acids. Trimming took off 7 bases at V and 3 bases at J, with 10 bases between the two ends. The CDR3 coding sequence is TGTGCCAGCAAAGACAATAGCAAAAACATTCAGTACTTC. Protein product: CASKDNSKNIQYF.

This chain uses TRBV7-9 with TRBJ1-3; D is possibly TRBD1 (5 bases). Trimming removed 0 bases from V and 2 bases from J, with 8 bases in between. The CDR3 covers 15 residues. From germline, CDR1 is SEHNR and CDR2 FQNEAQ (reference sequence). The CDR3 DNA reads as TGTGCCAGCAGCTTAGCGGGGCTTACTGGAAACACCATATATTTT. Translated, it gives CASSLAGLTGNTIYF.

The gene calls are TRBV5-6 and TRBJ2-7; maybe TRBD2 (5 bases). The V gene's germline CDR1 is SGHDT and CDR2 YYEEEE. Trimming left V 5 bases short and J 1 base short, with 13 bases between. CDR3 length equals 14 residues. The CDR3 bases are TGTGCCAGCAGGCCACGCTGGGAGTCCTACGAGCAGTACTTC. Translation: CASRPRWESYEQYF.

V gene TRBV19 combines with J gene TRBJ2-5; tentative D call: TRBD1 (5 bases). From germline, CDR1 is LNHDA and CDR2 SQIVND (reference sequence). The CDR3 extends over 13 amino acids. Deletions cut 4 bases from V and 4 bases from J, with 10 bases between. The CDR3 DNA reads TGTGCCAGTAGTAAGGGGTGGCGAGAGACCCAGTACTTC. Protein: CASSKGWRETQYF. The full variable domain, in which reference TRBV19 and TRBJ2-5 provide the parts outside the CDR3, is DGGITQSPKYLFRKEGQNVTLSCEQNLNHDAMYWYRQDPGQGLRLIYYSQIVNDFQKGDIAEGYSVSREKKESFPLTVTSAQKNPTAFYLCASSKGWRETQYFGPGTRLLVL.